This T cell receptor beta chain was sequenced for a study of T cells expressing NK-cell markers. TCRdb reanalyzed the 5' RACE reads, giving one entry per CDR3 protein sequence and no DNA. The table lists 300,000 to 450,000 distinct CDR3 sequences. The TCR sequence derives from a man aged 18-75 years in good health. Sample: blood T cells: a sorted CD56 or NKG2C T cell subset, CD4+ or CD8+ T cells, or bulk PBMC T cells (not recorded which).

The CDR3: CASSQGLAGGRDSYNEQFF. The V gene is TRBV11-1, the J gene TRBJ2-1; lacking DNA, the TRBD2 call made by TCRdb goes unchecked. This CDR3 is built from 19 residues. CDR1 SGHAT and CDR2 FQDESV come from the germline V gene (reference sequence).